A single T cell receptor beta chain is shown here with its context. The data are from a study of blood T cell repertoires in COVID-19. Whole-study context: Samples came from the United States, Italy and Spain, spanning acute and convalescent COVID-19. PBMCs, B-cell-depleted T cells, or T cells provided the cDNA or gDNA that made up the material.

Original data processing: Amplified reference gene primers provided the basis for estimating nucleated cell counts. Produced via immunoSEQ multiplex PCR; TCRdb's table is partial and in-frame only. V and J calls plus clone size are reproduced from that table; the DNA served to infer D and trimming. The table shows about 150,000 clones, with 80% to 90% occurring only once. V gave up 11 bases and J gave up 5 bases; unmatched junction bases: 13. The V gene's germline CDR1 is LNHDA and CDR2 SQIVND (reference sequence). The CDR3 totals 15 residues. The clonotype was recovered from a woman in her sixties with active COVID-19. J is TRBJ2-5 and V is TRBV19, with 11 bases aligning to TRBD2. Material: peripheral blood. The CDR3 loop reads CAAGGTSGSWETQYF. CDR3 nucleotide sequence: TGTGCCGCCGGGGGAACTAGCGGGAGTTGGGAGACCCAGTACTTC.